The 26 T cell receptor beta chains in this list originate from one sample, sequenced in a study of T cell clonality in common variable immunodeficiency. Broader study findings: Fewer deletions and N-nucleotide insertions were reportedly seen in common variable immunodeficiency TCR beta sequences.

Profiling relied on immunoSEQ multiplex PCR, and the TCRdb table lists in-frame clones only, not all of them. The sample presents about 19,000 clones, none singletons. These receptors' antigens are unknown. The sequencing sample was made of peripheral blood mononuclear cells. These receptors all come from a human donor with common variable immunodeficiency.

With respect to this clone: Read data end 3 residues before the CDR3 end; the end is taken from the germline J gene. The rearrangement uses TRBV6-4 and TRBJ1-2; 8 bases are a match to TRBD1. The CDR3 has 14 amino acids. Germline loops: CDR1 MRHNA, CDR2 SNTAGT. The J segment lost 5 bases and the V segment lost 6 bases, leaving 8 bases of the junction unmatched. The CDR3 here is CASRRTGSGYGYTF. The sequenced part of the CDR3 DNA is TGTGCCAGCAGGAGGACAGGGTCAGGGTATGGC.

Comments on this clone: Read data end 3 residues before the CDR3 end; the end is taken from the germline J gene. This chain links TRBV7-9 with TRBJ2-3, with D possibly TRBD2 on 5 matching bases. Deletions cut 10 bases from V and 0 bases from J, with 8 bases between. The CDR3 sequence is 12 residues long. The V gene's germline CDR1 is SEHNR and CDR2 FQNEAQ (reference sequence). The CDR3: CATGESTDTQYF. The CDR3 bases that were read are TGTGCCACCGGGGAGAGCACAGATACG. Complete variable domain (other parts from reference TRBV7-9 and TRBJ2-3): DTGVSQNPRHKITKRGQNVTFRCDPISEHNRLYWYRQTLGQGPEFLTYFQNEAQLEKSRLLSDRFSAERPKGSFSTLEIQRTEQGDSAMYLCATGESTDTQYFGPGTRLTVL.

This clone has more than one count but fewer than ten. The CDR3 end falls 3 residues outside the read, so it is completed with the germline J gene. V gene TRBV19 combines with J gene TRBJ2-3; 7 bases line up with TRBD1. Per the germline V gene, CDR1 is LNHDA and CDR2 is SQIVND (reference sequence). After removal of 5 bases from V and 0 bases from J, the junction contained 5 bases not matched to a gene. CDR3 length: 15 amino acids. The DNA read from the CDR3 is TGTGCCAGTAGTTCAAAGGGACAGAGCACAGATACG. Translated, it gives CASSSKGQSTDT. The entire CDR3 is CASSSKGQSTDTQYF.

This clone was seen at least ten times. The read terminates 3 residues ahead of where the CDR3 ends, so the germline J gene completes it. The chain recombines TRBV18 with TRBJ2-1; TRBD1 aligns across 8 bases. The trim removed 2 bases at V and 5 bases at J, leaving 8 bases unmatched. The CDR3 is made up of 16 amino acids. Germline assignment: CDR1 KGHSH and CDR2 LQKENI. The part of the CDR3 DNA that was read is TGTGCCAGCTCACCATTCAGGACAGGGTTAAACAATGAG. It translates to CASSPFRTGLNNE. From start to end, the CDR3 is CASSPFRTGLNNEQFF.

A few counts support this clone. The DNA ends 3 residues before the CDR3 does, and the rest of the CDR3 is filled in from the germline J gene. The rearrangement links TRBV20-1 to TRBJ1-5, with a weak D call TRBD1 (5 bases). In germline, CDR1 is DFQATT, CDR2 SNEGSKA (reference sequence). The V end lost 3 bases, the J end lost 7 bases, and 16 bases lay between the germline ends. This CDR3 spans 14 amino acids. The DNA read from the CDR3 is TGCAGTGCTAGCCCCGGGGGGACGGTCCAGCCC. Its translation is CSASPGGTVQP. The whole CDR3 sequence is CSASPGGTVQPQHF.

As concerns this clone: The read falls 3 residues short of the CDR3 end, and the missing part is taken from the germline J gene. The rearrangement links TRBV18 to TRBJ1-3, with D unresolved. CDR3 length: 15 residues. V was clipped by 2 bases and J by 0 bases, with 8 bases between them. The V gene's germline CDR1 is KGHSH and CDR2 LQKENI. CDR3 DNA, as far as it was read: TGTGCCAGCTCACCAGACTCGAGCTCTGGAAACACC. Its translation is CASSPDSSSGNT. The full CDR3 reads CASSPDSSSGNTIYF.

This clone has at least ten counts. The read finishes 3 residues shy of the CDR3 end, and the germline J gene is used to complete it. The chain employs TRBV2 and TRBJ2-2; D perhaps matches TRBD2 (6 bases). CDR1 and CDR2 (germline): SNHLY, FYNNEI. The CDR3 has 12 amino acids. The germline V and J ends were trimmed by 7 bases and 8 bases, with 11 bases remaining between them. CDR3: CASMGGLGELFF. Incomplete CDR3 DNA: TGTGCCAGCATGGGGGGACTGGGGGAG.

This clone was recorded a few times. CDR3 protein: CASSRVSYEQYF. CDR3 DNA, as far as it was read: TGTGCCAGCAGCAGGGTCTCCTACGAG. This chain joins TRBV2 and TRBJ2-7; D possibly corresponds to TRBD1 (5 bases). From the germline J gene comes the end of the CDR3, since the read stops 3 residues before it. The V and J ends lost 6 bases and 0 bases respectively, with 6 bases between them. The CDR3 covers 12 residues. Germline V gene sequence: CDR1 SNHLY, CDR2 FYNNEI.

This clone was seen more than once but under ten times. From the germline J gene comes the end of the CDR3, since the read stops 3 residues before it. The V call is TRBV5-1, the J call TRBJ2-3, with 14 bases aligning to TRBD2. After removal of 5 bases from V and 6 bases from J, the junction contained 5 bases not matched to a gene. CDR3 length: 15 residues. CDR1 is SGHRS, CDR2 YFSETQ, per germline. The CDR3 sequence: CASRRGTSGSDTQYF. The sequenced part of the CDR3 DNA is TGCGCCAGCAGACGAGGGACTAGCGGGAGCGATACG.

This clone was seen a few times. The read ends 3 residues early relative to the CDR3; the germline J gene fills the gap. The J gene is TRBJ2-5, the V gene TRBV10-3, with 7 bases aligning to TRBD1. CDR1 is ENHRY and CDR2 is SYGVKD in the germline V gene. V dropped 7 bases and J dropped 4; count of bases not matched to a gene: 6. CDR3 length equals 13 residues. CDR3 amino acids: CAITDRPGETQYF. The sequenced part of the CDR3 DNA is TGTGCCATCACGGACAGGCCAGGAGAGACC.

The sample holds a few counts of this clone. The DNA ends 3 residues before the CDR3 does, and the rest of the CDR3 is filled in from the germline J gene. The chain combines TRBV5-1 with TRBJ2-5; 10 bases line up with TRBD1. The V gene end was trimmed by 0 bases and the J gene end by 5 bases; junction bases not matched to a gene: 7. Germline CDR1 and CDR2: SGHRS and YFSETQ. The CDR3 runs to 16 residues. CDR3 sequence: CASSLGRTGGIETQYF. The CDR3 bases that were read are TGCGCCAGCAGCTTGGGCAGGACAGGGGGTATCGAGACC.

This clone was found a few times. The sequenced part of the CDR3 DNA is TGTGCCGTTGGATCCGGGGGTGGTCAGCCC. This encodes CAVGSGGGQP. The full CDR3 reads CAVGSGGGQPQHF. J is TRBJ1-5 and V is TRBV30, with a tentative D call TRBD1 (5 bases). The CDR3 end is not reached by the read, which stops 3 residues before it; the germline J gene fills it in. The germline gives CDR1 GTSNPN, CDR2 SVGIG (reference sequence). V dropped 8 bases and J dropped 6 bases, with 17 bases sitting between them. This CDR3 contains 13 residues.

In regard to this clone: The read halts 3 residues ahead of the CDR3 end, with the missing end drawn from the germline J gene. The chain recombines TRBV2 with TRBJ2-2, with a possible D match to TRBD2 (7 bases). The CDR3 length is 17 residues. V was trimmed by 3 bases and J by 6 bases, leaving 20 bases between them. Looked up from germline, CDR1 is SNHLY and CDR2 is FYNNEI. CDR3 DNA (partial): TGTGCCAGCAGTGACCGAAGGGGGGGGCATTTGTCCGGGGAG. As protein: CASSDRRGGHLSGE. Given in full, the CDR3 is CASSDRRGGHLSGELFF.

On this clone itself: The read ends 3 residues before the CDR3 terminus; that terminus is restored from the germline J gene. This chain connects TRBV7-8 to TRBJ2-2, with D perhaps matching TRBD1 (6 bases). The CDR3 runs to 14 residues. Germline CDR1 and CDR2: SGHVS and FQNEAQ. V was cut by 5 bases and J by 5 bases, with 12 bases left in between. The DNA read from the CDR3 is TGTGCCAGCAGCGACACAGGGTATACCGGGGAG. Translation gives CASSDTGYTGE. The entire CDR3 is CASSDTGYTGELFF.

In this sample, this clone turned up many times. The CDR3 end is not reached by the read, which stops 3 residues before it; the germline J gene fills it in. The chain recombines TRBV6-2 or TRBV6-3 with TRBJ1-2; D gene ambiguous. CDR3 length equals 13 residues. Trimming took 4 bases from V and 2 from J, leaving 8 bases between them. CDR1 is MNHEY, CDR2 SVGEGT, per germline. This CDR3 reads CASSSAENYGYTF. The CDR3 DNA, read in part, is TGTGCCAGCAGTTCCGCGGAGAACTATGGC.

The table lists this clone with many counts. The read finishes 3 residues shy of the CDR3 end, and the germline J gene is used to complete it. V gene TRBV2 combines with J gene TRBJ2-5; no definite D call. Per the germline V gene, CDR1 is SNHLY and CDR2 is FYNNEI. Deletions cut 7 bases from V and 5 bases from J, with 8 bases between. This CDR3 is built from 11 residues. The sequenced part of the CDR3 DNA is TGTGCCAGCACCGCGGCGGAGACC. It is translated as CASTAAET. In full, the CDR3 reads CASTAAETQYF.

The sample holds a few counts of this clone. The read ends 3 residues shy of where the CDR3 ends; the end is completed using the germline J gene. The chain employs TRBV5-1 and TRBJ1-3; D remains ambiguous. CDR3 length equals 13 residues. Germline CDR1 and CDR2: SGHRS and YFSETQ. Trimming shortened V by 4 bases and J by 2 bases, and 7 bases separated the two germline ends. The DNA read from the CDR3 is TGCGCCAGCAGCATCACTCCTGGAAACACC. Translated: CASSITPGNT. The whole CDR3 sequence reads CASSITPGNTIYF.

By sample fraction, this clone is large. The CDR3 loop is CASHLWDRDYEQYF. The part of the CDR3 DNA that was read is TGTGCCAGCCACTTGTGGGACAGGGATTACGAG. The V and J genes are TRBV5-4 and TRBJ2-7; 9 bases are a match to TRBD1. Read sequence stops 3 residues before the CDR3 end, and the germline J gene provides the missing end. This CDR3 comprises 14 residues. The ends lost 7 bases at V and 4 bases at J; junction bases unmatched: 9. CDR1 is SGHNT, CDR2 YYREEE, per germline (reference sequence).

Ten or more counts support this clone. The sequence runs out 3 residues before the end of the CDR3; the remainder is reconstructed from the germline J gene. This chain joins TRBV19 and TRBJ1-5; 10 bases match TRBD1. Trimming took 4 bases from V and 1 from J; bases not matched to a gene: 7. CDR1 LNHDA and CDR2 SQIVND come from the germline V gene (reference sequence). The CDR3 extends over 17 amino acids. This chain's CDR3 is CASSSRQGAESNQPQHF. Partial CDR3 DNA: TGTGCCAGTAGTAGCAGACAGGGGGCCGAAAGCAATCAGCCC.

This clone was seen a few times. The read gets to within 3 residues of the CDR3 end, and the germline J gene fills in the rest. The chain recombines TRBV7-6 with TRBJ2-3, with 10 bases that match TRBD2. Germline V gene data show CDR1 as SGHVS and CDR2 as FNYEAQ. V gave up 3 bases and J gave up 2 bases; unmatched junction bases: 8. This CDR3 is built from 17 residues. The sequenced CDR3 bases are TGTGCCAGCAGCTTCGGAGTAGCGGGGGGAGTCACAGATACG. It codes for CASSFGVAGGVTDT. The full CDR3 sequence reads CASSFGVAGGVTDTQYF.

Only a few counts were recorded for this clone. The read finishes 3 residues shy of the CDR3 end, and the germline J gene is used to complete it. This chain links TRBV6-2 or TRBV6-3 with TRBJ2-5; D might be TRBD2 (5 bases). Deletions cut 6 bases from V and 3 bases from J, with 14 bases between. Germline-derived CDR1 and CDR2 are MNHEY and SVGEGT. There are 14 residues in the CDR3. The sequenced CDR3 bases are TGTGCCAGCAGCCTCGGACGGGGAAAAGAGACC. It is translated as CASSLGRGKET. The full CDR3 protein is CASSLGRGKETQYF.

This clone was observed a handful of times. The read ends 3 residues early relative to the CDR3; the germline J gene fills the gap. The V and J genes are TRBV11-2 and TRBJ2-5, with TRBD1 matching over 7 bases. V lost 5 bases, J lost 2 bases, and 8 bases stayed unmatched. Germline CDR1 and CDR2: SGHAT and FQNNGV. The CDR3 is 15 residues long. Incomplete CDR3 DNA: TGTGCCAGCAGCCAAGATAGGGGGCCTCAAGAGACC. Its translation: CASSQDRGPQET. The full CDR3 is CASSQDRGPQETQYF.

With regard to this clone: The CDR3 end falls 3 residues outside the read, so it is completed with the germline J gene. The identical CDR3 is also encoded by other nucleotide sequences in the sample. The chain combines TRBV7-2 with TRBJ2-1; D is possibly TRBD2 (7 bases). Germline CDR1 and CDR2: SGHTA and FQGNSA. With 7 bases removed from V and 8 bases from J, the gap between germline ends came to 21 bases. This CDR3 contains 15 residues. The part of the CDR3 DNA that was read is TGTGCCAGCAACCGGGGGGCGAGCGGGACATATGAG. Amino acid sequence: CASNRGASGTYE. The complete CDR3 protein is CASNRGASGTYEQFF.

This clone was seen repeatedly, ten times or more. The CDR3 goes on 3 residues after the read ends, and that part is filled in from the germline J gene. The chain uses TRBV7-3 and TRBJ2-5; 10 bases match TRBD1. The trim removed 2 bases at V and 5 bases at J, leaving 2 bases unmatched. Germline assignment: CDR1 SGHTA and CDR2 FQGTGA. CDR3 length equals 14 residues. CDR3 DNA (partial): TGTGCCAGCAGCTTACGGGACAGGGGTGAGACC. Amino acids: CASSLRDRGET. The whole CDR3 sequence reads CASSLRDRGETQYF.

Many counts were recorded for this clone. The read terminates 3 residues before the CDR3 end, so the remaining end is supplied by the germline J gene. J is TRBJ1-1 and V is TRBV6-1; 9 nucleotides align to TRBD1. The CDR3 has 13 amino acids. J was trimmed by 5 bases and V by 4 bases; bases with no gene match: 2. Germline-derived CDR1 and CDR2 are MNHNS and SASEGT. The CDR3 bases that were read are TGTGCCAGCAGTGCAGGGACAGGGACTGAA. Its protein is CASSAGTGTE. The whole CDR3 protein is CASSAGTGTEAFF.

Judged by abundance, this clone is medium-sized. The read ends 3 residues before the CDR3 terminus; that terminus is restored from the germline J gene. The J gene is TRBJ1-1, the V gene TRBV12-3 or TRBV12-4; weak D call: TRBD1 (5 bases). The CDR3 contains 15 residues. Between the trimmed V and J ends, which lost 6 bases and 1 base, there was a span of 15 bases. CDR3 residues: CASSQTAPPNTEAFF. CDR3 bases read: TGTGCCAGCAGCCAGACAGCACCCCCGAACACTGAA.